A few counts support the clone carrying this T cell receptor (beta chain). Antigen: not known. The germline V gene has CDR1 SGHTA and CDR2 FQGTGA. Germline trimming cut 3 bases from V and 5 bases from J; bases unmatched to any gene: 9. This CDR3 has 16 amino acids. One entry per CDR3 protein results from TCRdb running MiXCR on the reads. The profile covers 350,000 to 400,000 distinct CDR3 sequences, with 34% appearing a single time and 13% taken by the ten largest. The data stem from a study of T cell repertoires in cytomegalovirus infection. The TCR was taken from a human donor in good health (CMV status not recorded). Some clones in this sample may be carry-over from other donors' samples. The gene calls are TRBV7-3 and TRBJ2-1; TRBD2 aligns across 8 bases. The sample here was cultured PBMCs, taken from culture after CMV antigen stimulation. As DNA, the CDR3 is TGTGCCAGCAGCTTCAATCCCGGGACTAGAGACAATGAGCAGTTCTTC. The encoded protein is CASSFNPGTRDNEQFF.